This TCR beta chain was documented in a study of T cells after yellow fever vaccination. Study-wide results and caveats: The CD4 compartment and the CD8 compartment contained a small share of clonotypes in common.

TCRdb itself ran the 5' RACE reads through MiXCR, one entry per CDR3 protein. The sample consists of 500,000 to 700,000 distinct CDR3 sequences, 15% to 20% of them appearing once. This CDR3 spans 16 amino acids. Deletions cut 0 bases from V and 5 bases from J, with 17 bases between. From germline, CDR1 is SGHTA and CDR2 FQGNSA. Remarks on this clonotype: Its target is not known.

This sample comprised PBMCs, obtained 15 days after the yellow fever booster vaccination. The receptor comes from a man aged 25-45 years who received the YFV17D yellow fever vaccine. The V call is TRBV7-2, the J call TRBJ2-7, with TRBD2 as a possible D gene (5 bases). CDR3 coding DNA: TGTGCCAGCAGCTTAGCACAAGGACGGAGGCCCCACGAGCAGTACTTC. Translated: CASSLAQGRRPHEQYF.